This T cell receptor beta chain was captured by sequencing in a study of T cells expressing NK-cell markers. The study's findings and limits: In a handful of donors, dominant CD3+CD56+NKG2C+ clones formed roughly 1.0-7.5% of CD8+ cells. In several donors, these clonotypes also led the CD3+CD56-NKG2C+ fraction.

This CDR3 contains 15 residues. The germline CDR1 and CDR2 sequences are SGHAT and FQNNGV. To note about this clonotype: Its antigen is undetermined.

Libraries used 5'RACE template switching adding universal primer site and UMIs. Reanalyzing the 5' RACE reads, TCRdb keeps one entry per CDR3 protein, without DNA. The record lists 400,000 to 550,000 distinct CDR3 sequences, of which the ten most abundant hold approximately 6.8%. Sequenced input: blood T cells: a sorted CD56 or NKG2C T cell subset, CD4+ or CD8+ T cells, or bulk PBMC T cells (not recorded which). The chain joins TRBV11-2 to TRBJ1-1; no DNA is available, so the TRBD1 call from TCRdb remains unchecked. The TCR comes from a woman between 18 and 70 years old in good health. The CDR3 here is CASSLVGGANTEAFF. Complete variable domain (other parts from reference TRBV11-2 and TRBJ1-1): EAGVAQSPRYKIIEKRQSVAFWCNPISGHATLYWYQQILGQGPKLLIQFQNNGVVDDSQLPKDRFSAERLKGVDSTLKIQPAKLEDSAVYLCASSLVGGANTEAFFGQGTRLTVV.